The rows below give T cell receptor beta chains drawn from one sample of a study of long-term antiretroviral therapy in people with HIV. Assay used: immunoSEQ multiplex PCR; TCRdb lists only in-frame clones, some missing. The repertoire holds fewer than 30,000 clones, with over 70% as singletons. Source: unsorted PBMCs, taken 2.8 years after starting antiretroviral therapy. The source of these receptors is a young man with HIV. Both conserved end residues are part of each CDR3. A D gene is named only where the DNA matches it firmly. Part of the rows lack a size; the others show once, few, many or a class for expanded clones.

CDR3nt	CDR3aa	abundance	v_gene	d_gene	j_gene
TGTGCCAGCAGTTTTCGGGAGGGGTACCAGCCCCAGCATTTT	CASSFREGYQPQHF	NA	TRBV28	NA	TRBJ1-5
TGTGCCAGTAGTGGAGGATGGGGCAGCGTGGTTAATTCACCCCTCCACTTT	CASSGGWGSVVNSPLHF	NA	TRBV19	NA	TRBJ1-6
TGTGCCAGCAGTTACACTCGGTCAGGGGCCTATGGCTACACCTTC	CASSYTRSGAYGYTF	NA	TRBV6-5	NA	TRBJ1-2
TGTGCCAGCAGTGGGGACAGGGACTATCAGCCCCAGCATTTT	CASSGDRDYQPQHF	NA	TRBV2	TRBD1	TRBJ1-5
TGTGCCAGTAGTATACAGGGTTCTGTAGCCAAAAACATTCAGTACTTC	CASSIQGSVAKNIQYF	NA	TRBV19	NA	TRBJ2-4
TGTGCCAGCAGTGGACTTACCGGCCAGACCTACAATGAGCAGTTCTTC	CASSGLTGQTYNEQFF	NA	TRBV28	NA	TRBJ2-1
TGTGCCAGCAGTGAATTGGGCTCCAACACCGGGGAGCTGTTTTTT	CASSELGSNTGELFF	NA	TRBV2	NA	TRBJ2-2
TGTGCCAGCAGTGAAGCGCTTCGCAATTTTTATCAGCCCCAGCATTTT	CASSEALRNFYQPQHF	NA	TRBV2	NA	TRBJ1-5
TGTGCCAGTAGTACGCTAGCGGGGGGCCTCTACGAGCAGTACTTC	CASSTLAGGLYEQYF	NA	TRBV19	TRBD2	TRBJ2-7
TGTGCCAGCAACTTCAAGGGACAGGGGGCCTCGGAAGAGCAGTTCTTC	CASNFKGQGASEEQFF	NA	TRBV9	TRBD1	TRBJ2-1
TGTGCCAGCAGCCCGCTAAGCGGGGGAGGCACAGATACGCAGTATTTT	CASSPLSGGGTDTQYF	NA	TRBV4-2	TRBD2	TRBJ2-3
TGTGCCAGTAGCTTTAGACACTACAATCAGCCCCAGCATTTT	CASSFRHYNQPQHF	NA	TRBV19	NA	TRBJ1-5
TGCAGCGTTGCTGGGACAGGGACCAGGAACACTGAAGCTTTCTTT	CSVAGTGTRNTEAFF	once	TRBV29-1	TRBD1	TRBJ1-1
TGTGCCAGCAGCTACGGGACATCTGGAAACACCATATATTTT	CASSYGTSGNTIYF	NA	TRBV5-6	NA	TRBJ1-3
TGTGCCAGCTCACCCGGGAGGTTGGACACTGAAGCTTTCTTT	CASSPGRLDTEAFF	NA	TRBV18	NA	TRBJ1-1
TGTGCCAGCAGCCTATACATACACACTGAAGCTTTCTTT	CASSLYIHTEAFF	NA	TRBV5-6	NA	TRBJ1-1
TGTGTTAGCGGGGGGTCCTACGAGCAGTACTTC	CVSGGSYEQYF	NA	TRBV28	TRBD2	TRBJ2-7
TGTGCCAGCAGCTTAGCCGGGAGCTCCTACAATGAGCAGTTCTTC	CASSLAGSSYNEQFF	once	TRBV7-2	NA	TRBJ2-1
TGTGCCAGTAGTCCCGGGACAGGGAGTCAGCCCCAGCATTTT	CASSPGTGSQPQHF	NA	TRBV19	TRBD1	TRBJ1-5
TGTGCCAGCAGCTCGACAGGGTCCAAAAACATTCAGTACTTC	CASSSTGSKNIQYF	NA	TRBV7-9	TRBD1	TRBJ2-4
TGTGCCAGCAGTTTCCCGACAGGGATTGATTCACCCCTCCACTTT	CASSFPTGIDSPLHF	NA	TRBV28	TRBD1	TRBJ1-6
TGTGCCTGGAAGGGGGGAGCAGTTTGGGTGAACACTGAAGCTTTCTTT	CAWKGGAVWVNTEAFF	few	TRBV30	NA	TRBJ1-1
TGTGCCAGCAGACCCAAGGGACAGATCATGAACACTGAAGCTTTCTTT	CASRPKGQIMNTEAFF	NA	TRBV7-9	TRBD1	TRBJ1-1
TGCGCCAGCAGCTCGGACAGTTTGACACCCCTCCACTTT	CASSSDSLTPLHF	NA	TRBV5-1	NA	TRBJ1-6
TGTGCCAGCACAGGAGCTTCCTACGAGCAGTACTTC	CASTGASYEQYF	NA	TRBV6-5	NA	TRBJ2-7
TGTGCCAGCGCGGGCTATAGCAATCAGCCCCAGCATTTT	CASAGYSNQPQHF	NA	TRBV6-5	NA	TRBJ1-5
TGTGCCAGCAGCCTCTACCGTCTAGCGGGGGGGCGGGACAATGAGCAGTTCTTC	CASSLYRLAGGRDNEQFF	NA	TRBV4-2	TRBD2	TRBJ2-1